Listed here is a single T cell receptor (beta chain). Authors' analysis steps: Amplification from reference gene primers served as the basis for estimated nucleated cell counts. Clones were sequenced by immunoSEQ multiplex PCR, and TCRdb holds only the in-frame ones, with some missing. Clone size and V and J calls were adopted from that table, with D and trimming inferred from the DNA. In the table there are 90,000 to 120,000 clones, about 93% of which are singletons. This sample stems from a study of blood T cell repertoires in COVID-19. Overall study: Italy, Spain and the United States were the sources of the convalescent and acute COVID-19 samples. T cells, B-cell-depleted T cells, or PBMCs supplied cDNA or gDNA.

The clonotype originates from a woman under 40 with acute or convalescent COVID-19. Specimen: peripheral blood.

Written as DNA, the CDR3 is TGTGCCAGCAGCTTAGCCCCAGGGGGAGGAGGAAACACCATATATTTT. Protein sequence: CASSLAPGGGGNTIYF. The rearrangement links TRBV7-2 to TRBJ1-3, with 7 bases that match TRBD1. Germline V lookup: CDR1 SGHTA, CDR2 FQGNSA. With V trimmed by 0 bases and J by 4 bases, 6 bases remained unmatched. The CDR3 runs 16 residues.